This T cell receptor beta chain was sequenced in a study of blood T cell repertoires in COVID-19. This CDR3 comprises 18 residues. In germline, CDR1 is LGHDT, CDR2 YNNKEL (reference sequence). Losses at the gene ends were 3 bases for V and 6 bases for J; bases not matched to a gene: 11. Produced via immunoSEQ multiplex PCR; TCRdb's table is partial and in-frame only. The sample lists 100,000 to 120,000 clones; roughly 91% were seen once. The chain combines TRBV3-1 (or the pseudogene TRBV3-2) with TRBJ2-2; TRBD2 matches 12 bases. Sample: peripheral blood. The receptor's source is a woman aged 50 to 60 with acute or convalescent COVID-19. Here the CDR3 reads CASSHADGGLAGAGELFF. The CDR3 nucleotides read TGTGCCAGCAGCCACGCCGATGGGGGACTAGCGGGCGCCGGGGAGCTGTTTTTT.